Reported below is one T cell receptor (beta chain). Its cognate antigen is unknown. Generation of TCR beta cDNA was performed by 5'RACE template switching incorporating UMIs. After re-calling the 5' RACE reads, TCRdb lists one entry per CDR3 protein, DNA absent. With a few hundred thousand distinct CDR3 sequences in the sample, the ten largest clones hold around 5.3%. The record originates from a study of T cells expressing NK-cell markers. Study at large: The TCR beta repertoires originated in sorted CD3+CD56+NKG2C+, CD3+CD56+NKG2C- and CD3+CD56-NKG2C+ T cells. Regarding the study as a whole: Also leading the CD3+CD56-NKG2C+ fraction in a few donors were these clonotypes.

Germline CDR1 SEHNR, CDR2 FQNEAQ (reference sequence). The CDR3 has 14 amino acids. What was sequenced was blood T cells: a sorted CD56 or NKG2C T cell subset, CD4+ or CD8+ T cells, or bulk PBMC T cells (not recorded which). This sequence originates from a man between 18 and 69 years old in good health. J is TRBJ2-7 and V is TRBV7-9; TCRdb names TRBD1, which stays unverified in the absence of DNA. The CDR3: CASSFSSGNHEQYF.